This T cell receptor (beta chain) was recovered during a study of Ad26.COV2.S vaccination and SARS-CoV-2 variants. General study findings and limits: Reported post-vaccination CD8+ and CD4+ T cell responses to spike showed substantial breadth. Those who received vaccine or placebo ended up with similar non-spike TCR breadth. Overall T cell responses may have been underestimated by the analyses of TCR breadth and depth.

Note on this clone: Its antigen is unknown.

Sequencing was performed with immunoSEQ multiplex PCR; in TCRdb, only in-frame clones are kept and a portion is missing. The sample gives 380,000 or so clones, around 82% of which show up once; almost 7.5% is in the top ten. CDR3 length: 12 residues. V was pared by 5 bases and J by 4 bases, with 6 bases between. CDR1 is SGHKS, CDR2 YYEKEE, per germline (reference sequence). Described treatment: around 19 received Ad26.COV2.S at low or high dose, single or two shots; several received placebo; per-sample allocation not given. The investigators took samples on day 63 after the first vaccine or placebo injection.

The clonotype originates from a person between 18 and 65 years old who received the Ad26.COV2.S COVID-19 vaccine or a placebo. The rearrangement joins TRBV5-5 to TRBJ2-2; D not resolved. Here the sequenced sample was peripheral blood, taken in a trial of Ad26.COV2.S vaccine versus placebo. CDR3 DNA: TGTGCCAGCAGATCGATCACCGGGGAGCTGTTTTTT. Translation gives CASRSITGELFF. Combining the CDR3 with reference TRBV5-5 and TRBJ2-2 gives the whole variable domain DAGVTQSPTHLIKTRGQQVTLRCSPISGHKSVSWYQQVLGQGPQFIFQYYEKEERGRGNFPDRFSARQFPNYSSELNVNALLLGDSALYLCASRSITGELFFGEGSRLTVL.